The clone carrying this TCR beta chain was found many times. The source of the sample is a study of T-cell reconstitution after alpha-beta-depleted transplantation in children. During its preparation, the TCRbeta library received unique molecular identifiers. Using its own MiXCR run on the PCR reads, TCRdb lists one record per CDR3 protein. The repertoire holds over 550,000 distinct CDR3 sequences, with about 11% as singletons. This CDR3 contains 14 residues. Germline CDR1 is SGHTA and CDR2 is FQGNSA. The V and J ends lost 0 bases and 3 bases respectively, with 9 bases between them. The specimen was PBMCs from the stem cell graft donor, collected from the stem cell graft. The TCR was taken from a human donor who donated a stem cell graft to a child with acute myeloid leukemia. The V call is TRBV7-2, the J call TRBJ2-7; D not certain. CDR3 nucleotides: TGTGCCAGCAGCTTAGCCAGGACCCTCTACGAGCAGTACTTC. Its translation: CASSLARTLYEQYF.